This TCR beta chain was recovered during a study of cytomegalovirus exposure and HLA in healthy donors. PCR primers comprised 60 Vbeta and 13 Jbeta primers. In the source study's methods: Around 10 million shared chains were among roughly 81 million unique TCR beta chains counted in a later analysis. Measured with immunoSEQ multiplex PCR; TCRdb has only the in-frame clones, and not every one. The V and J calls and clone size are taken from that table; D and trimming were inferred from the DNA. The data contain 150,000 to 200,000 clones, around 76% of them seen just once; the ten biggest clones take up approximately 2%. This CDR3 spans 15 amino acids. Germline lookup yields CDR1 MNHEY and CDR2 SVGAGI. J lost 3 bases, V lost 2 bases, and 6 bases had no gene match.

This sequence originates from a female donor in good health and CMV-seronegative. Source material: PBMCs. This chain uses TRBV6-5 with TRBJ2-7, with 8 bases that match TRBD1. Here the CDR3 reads CASSYIRDRLYEQYF. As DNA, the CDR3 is TGTGCCAGCAGTTACATCCGGGACAGGCTCTACGAGCAGTACTTC.